This T cell receptor (beta chain) was observed in a study of cytomegalovirus exposure and HLA in healthy donors. Germline CDR1 is LNHDA and CDR2 is SQIVND (reference sequence). J gave up 0 bases and V 4 bases, and 13 bases lay outside the gene matches. CDR3 length: 20 residues. The study ran its PCR with 60 Vbeta and 13 Jbeta primers. Some clones are missing from TCRdb's copy, which holds only in-frame ones; the method was immunoSEQ multiplex PCR. The repertoire has approximately 140,000 clones, about 78% of them found once; the top ten carry approximately 2.9%. J is TRBJ2-1 and V is TRBV19; TRBD2 aligns across 12 bases. This clonotype was sampled from a human donor in good health. Source material: PBMCs. CDR3: CASSTPRGTSGLSSYNEQFF. The CDR3 DNA reads as TGTGCCAGTAGTACGCCTCGGGGGACTAGCGGGCTTAGCTCCTACAATGAGCAGTTCTTC.